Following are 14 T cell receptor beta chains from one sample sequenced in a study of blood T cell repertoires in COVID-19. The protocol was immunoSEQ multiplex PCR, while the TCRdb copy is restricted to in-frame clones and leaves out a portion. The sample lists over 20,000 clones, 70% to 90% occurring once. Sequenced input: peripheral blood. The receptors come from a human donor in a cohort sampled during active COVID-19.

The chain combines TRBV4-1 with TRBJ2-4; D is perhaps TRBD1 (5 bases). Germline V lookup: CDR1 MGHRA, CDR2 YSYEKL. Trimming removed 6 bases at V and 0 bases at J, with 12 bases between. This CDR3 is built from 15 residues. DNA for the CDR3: TGCGCCAGCAGGGGCAGGGAAGTAGCCAAAAACATTCAGTACTTC. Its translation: CASRGREVAKNIQYF.

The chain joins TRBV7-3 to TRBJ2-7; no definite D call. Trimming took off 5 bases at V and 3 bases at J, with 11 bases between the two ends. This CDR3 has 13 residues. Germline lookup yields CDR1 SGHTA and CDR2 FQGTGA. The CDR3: CASSPMAGYEQYF. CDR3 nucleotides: TGTGCCAGCAGCCCAATGGCTGGCTACGAGCAGTACTTC.

The CDR3 loop is CASRGQGVYGYTF. Here the CDR3 DNA reads TGTGCCTCTAGGGGACAGGGGGTTTATGGCTACACCTTC. This chain joins TRBV19 and TRBJ1-2; 11 bases fit TRBD1. CDR1 and CDR2 from the germline V gene are LNHDA and SQIVND (reference sequence). The CDR3 sequence is 13 residues long. Trimming removed 11 bases from V and 5 bases from J; junction bases left unmatched: 7.

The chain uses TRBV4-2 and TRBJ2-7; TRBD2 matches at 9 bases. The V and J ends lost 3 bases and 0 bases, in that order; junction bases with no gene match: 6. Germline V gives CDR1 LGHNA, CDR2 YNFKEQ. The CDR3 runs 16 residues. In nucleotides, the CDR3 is TGTGCCAGCAGCCAGGGCAGCGGGAGGACCTCCTACGAGCAGTACTTC. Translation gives CASSQGSGRTSYEQYF.

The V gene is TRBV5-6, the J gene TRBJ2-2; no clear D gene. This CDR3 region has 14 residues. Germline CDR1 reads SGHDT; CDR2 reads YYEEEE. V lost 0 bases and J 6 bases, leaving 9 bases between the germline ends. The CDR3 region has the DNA TGTGCCAGCAGCTTGGCCGCGGTAGCCGGGGAGCTGTTTTTT. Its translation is CASSLAAVAGELFF.

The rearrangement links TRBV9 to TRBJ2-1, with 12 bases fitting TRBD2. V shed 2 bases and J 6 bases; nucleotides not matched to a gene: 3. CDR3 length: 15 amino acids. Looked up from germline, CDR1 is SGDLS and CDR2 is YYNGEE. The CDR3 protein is CASSVGLAGTNEQFF. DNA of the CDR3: TGTGCCAGCAGCGTCGGACTAGCGGGAACCAATGAGCAGTTCTTC. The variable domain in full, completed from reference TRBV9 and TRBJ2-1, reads DSGVTQTPKHLITATGQRVTLRCSPRSGDLSVYWYQQSLDQGLQFLIQYYNGEERAKGNILERFSAQQFPDLHSELNLSSLELGDSALYFCASSVGLAGTNEQFFGPGTRLTVL.

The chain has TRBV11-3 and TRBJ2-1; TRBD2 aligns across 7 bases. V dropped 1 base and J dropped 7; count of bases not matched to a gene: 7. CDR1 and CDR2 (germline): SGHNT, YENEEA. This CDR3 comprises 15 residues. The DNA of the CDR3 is TGTGCCAGCAGCTTAGCCAGCGGGAAGGGGAATGAGCAGTTCTTC. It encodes CASSLASGKGNEQFF. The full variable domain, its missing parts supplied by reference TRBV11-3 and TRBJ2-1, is EAGVVQSPRYKIIEKKQPVAFWCNPISGHNTLYWYLQNLGQGPELLIRYENEEAVDDSQLPKDRFSAERLKGVDSTLKIQPAELGDSAVYLCASSLASGKGNEQFFGPGTRLTVL.

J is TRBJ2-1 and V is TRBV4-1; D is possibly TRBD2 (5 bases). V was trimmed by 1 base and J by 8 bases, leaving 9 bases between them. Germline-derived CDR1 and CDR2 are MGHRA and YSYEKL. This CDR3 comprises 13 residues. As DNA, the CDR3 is TGCGCCAGCAGCCAAGTGGACTTGGATGAGCAGTTCTTC. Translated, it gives CASSQVDLDEQFF.

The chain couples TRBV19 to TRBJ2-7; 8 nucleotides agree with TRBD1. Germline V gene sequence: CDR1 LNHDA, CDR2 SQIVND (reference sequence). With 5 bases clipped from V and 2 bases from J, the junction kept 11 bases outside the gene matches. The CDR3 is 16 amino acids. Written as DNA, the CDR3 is TGTGCCAGTAGTCCGACAGGGGTCCGGTCCCCCTACGAGCAGTACTTC. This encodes CASSPTGVRSPYEQYF.

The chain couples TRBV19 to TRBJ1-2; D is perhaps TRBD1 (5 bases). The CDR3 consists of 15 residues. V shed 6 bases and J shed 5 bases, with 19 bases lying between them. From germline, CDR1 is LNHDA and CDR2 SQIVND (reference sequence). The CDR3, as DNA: TGTGCCAGTAGCTACCCTGGGGCTCCTCAATATGGCTACACCTTC. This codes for CASSYPGAPQYGYTF. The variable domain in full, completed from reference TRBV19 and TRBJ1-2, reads DGGITQSPKYLFRKEGQNVTLSCEQNLNHDAMYWYRQDPGQGLRLIYYSQIVNDFQKGDIAEGYSVSREKKESFPLTVTSAQKNPTAFYLCASSYPGAPQYGYTFGSGTRLTVV.

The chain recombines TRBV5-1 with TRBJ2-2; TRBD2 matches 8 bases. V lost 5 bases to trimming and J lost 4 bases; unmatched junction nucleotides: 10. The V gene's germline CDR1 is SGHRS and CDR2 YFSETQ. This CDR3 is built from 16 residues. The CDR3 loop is CASSSLSGKGTGELFF. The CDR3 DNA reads TGCGCCAGCAGTTCCCTTAGCGGGAAAGGCACCGGGGAGCTGTTTTTT.

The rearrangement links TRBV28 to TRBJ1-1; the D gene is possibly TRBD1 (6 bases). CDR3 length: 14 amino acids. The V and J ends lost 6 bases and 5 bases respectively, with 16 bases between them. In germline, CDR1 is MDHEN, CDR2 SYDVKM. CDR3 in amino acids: CASRSRGAGTEAFF. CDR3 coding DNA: TGTGCCAGCAGGTCCCGGGGGGCAGGGACTGAAGCTTTCTTT.

The DNA of the CDR3 is TGTGCCAGCAGCCCGCGTACAGGGGAAACCTACGAGCAGTACTTC. Protein sequence: CASSPRTGETYEQYF. This chain joins TRBV7-3 and TRBJ2-7; TRBD1 agrees at 7 bases. Looked up from germline, CDR1 is SGHTA and CDR2 is FQGTGA. V lost 5 bases, J lost 2 bases, and 9 bases stayed unmatched. The CDR3 sequence is 15 residues long. Combining the CDR3 with reference TRBV7-3 and TRBJ2-7 gives the whole variable domain GAGVSQTPSNKVTEKGKYVELRCDPISGHTALYWYRQSLGQGPEFLIYFQGTGAADDSGLPNDRFFAVRPEGSVSTLKIQRTERGDSAVYLCASSPRTGETYEQYFGPGTRLTVT.

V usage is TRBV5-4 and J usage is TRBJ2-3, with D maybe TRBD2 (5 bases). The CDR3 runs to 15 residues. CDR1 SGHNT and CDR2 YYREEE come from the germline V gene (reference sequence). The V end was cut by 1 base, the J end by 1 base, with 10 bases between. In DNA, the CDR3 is TGTGCCAGCAGCTTGCCCGGGATCGGCACAGATACGCAGTATTTT. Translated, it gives CASSLPGIGTDTQYF.